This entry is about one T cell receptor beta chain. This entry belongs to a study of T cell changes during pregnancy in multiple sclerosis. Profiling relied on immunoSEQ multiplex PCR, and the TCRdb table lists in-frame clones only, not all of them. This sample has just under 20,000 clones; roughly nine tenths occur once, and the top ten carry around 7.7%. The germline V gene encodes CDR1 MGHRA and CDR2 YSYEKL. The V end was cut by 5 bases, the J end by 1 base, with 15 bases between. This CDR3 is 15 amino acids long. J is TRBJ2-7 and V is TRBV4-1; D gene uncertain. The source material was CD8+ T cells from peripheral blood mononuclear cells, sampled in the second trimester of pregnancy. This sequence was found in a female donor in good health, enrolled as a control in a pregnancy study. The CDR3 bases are TGCGCCAGCAGCACGAGGTTCCCCGGGTCCTACGAGCAGTACTTC. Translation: CASSTRFPGSYEQYF.